The sequence of this T cell receptor (beta chain) was determined in a study of shared clonotypes between healthy human individuals. About the study: Donor composition was a couple of women and three men, aged 18 to 49.

Trimming left V 5 bases short and J 0 bases short, with 10 bases between. Germline V lookup: CDR1 SGHTA, CDR2 FQGNSA. The CDR3 extends over 14 amino acids. Execution of the assay was at deep level. Here immunoSEQ multiplex PCR was the method, and the copy in TCRdb shows in-frame clones only, minus some. Of millions of clones in the sample, just over 90% are singletons; the top ten hold around 0.14%. The sample taken for sequencing was naive CD4+ T cells sorted from blood. Subset here: CD45RA+ positively selected. This clonotype originated in a young man in good health. This chain uses TRBV7-2 with TRBJ1-1; tentatively, D is TRBD1 (6 bases). The CDR3 region is CASSADRLNTEAFF. CDR3 DNA sequence: TGTGCCAGCAGCGCGGACAGATTGAACACTGAAGCTTTCTTT.